The present T cell receptor beta chain was sequenced within a study of T cells in pancreatic ductal adenocarcinoma (dated by TCRdb to 2015 to 2018). With regard to the full study: Surgically resected pancreatic ductal adenocarcinoma specimens were analyzed for the quantity, spatial distribution, and characteristics of both suppressive cells and tumor-infiltrating CD8+ T cells, an effort aimed at clarifying the adaptive T-cell response occurring naturally. The paper's findings and limits, for the study overall: T-cell clonality did not differ significantly between tumor and blood, with mean clonality about 0.11 in tumors and around 0.069 in blood. Comparisons of clonality between tumor and blood may be biased because tumors are enriched in CD45RO+ effector T cells rather than naive T cells, which biases the comparison toward lower diversity. More total productive templates and around 8-fold more unique clonotypes were found in blood samples than in tumor samples. Because inoperable disease is present at presentation in most pancreatic cancer patients, the resected cohort was biased toward the minority with early-stage disease.

The immunoSEQ hsTCRB kit was used to amplify TCR beta CDR3 regions from genomic DNA. An Illumina HiSeq system was used to carry out high-throughput TRB CDR3 sequencing. The paper's processing steps were these. The immunoSEQ software was used to analyze sequencing reads, and nonproductive sequences containing premature stops or frame-shifts were removed. To calculate repertoire clonality, Shannon entropy was normalized by log2 of the number of unique productive sequences, and that value was subtracted from one. Imported from immuneACCESS, the table was reduced by TCRdb to in-frame sequences with V and J called. These copies leave out some clones; in studies compared against another copy, an unresolved V gene accounts for under half, and the cause of the remainder is not known. Clonal size and the V and J genes are those of that table, whereas D and trimming came from the DNA. Present in this sample are 7,500 to 9,500 clones, roughly 89% of which were seen just once. Of the sample, roughly 3.2% is held by the ten largest clones.

Points on this clone: Which antigen it targets is not known. It has no much larger one-base neighbor in the sample; base qualities were not kept.

The junction shows trimming of 3 bases on V and 6 bases on J, plus 11 bases between the germline ends. The germline V gene sets CDR1 to MDHEN and CDR2 to SYDVKM. The CDR3 covers 13 residues, taking in both the cysteine and the phenylalanine. Only the CDR3 DNA is retained, 39 bases long and in frame from the first base. The selected pancreatic ductal adenocarcinoma patients had received surgery without neoadjuvant therapy. Peripheral blood was collected in heparin tubes, and PBMCs were then isolated from the blood with a histopaque density gradient and cryopreserved in 10% DMSO. Using the DNeasy Blood and Tissue Kit with Proteinase K and RNase treatment, genomic DNA was extracted from over 5 PBMC and roughly nine flash-frozen tumor specimens.

The sequenced material came from PBMCs. Recombination linked TRBV28 to TRBJ1-1; tentative D gene TRBD1, with 5 bases matching. The origin of this receptor is a human donor with pancreatic ductal adenocarcinoma. Here is the DNA: TGTGCCAGCAGTTTGGGGTGGGGGGCTGAAGCTTTCTTT. Its translation is CASSLGWGAEAFF. Reference TRBV28 and TRBJ1-1 proteins supply the regions before and after the CDR3; the full variable domain is: DVKVTQSSRYLVKRTGEKVFLECVQDMDHENMFWYRQDPGLGLRLIYFSYDVKMKEKGDIPEGYSVSREKKERFSLILESASTNQTSMYLCASSLGWGAEAFFGQGTRLTVV.